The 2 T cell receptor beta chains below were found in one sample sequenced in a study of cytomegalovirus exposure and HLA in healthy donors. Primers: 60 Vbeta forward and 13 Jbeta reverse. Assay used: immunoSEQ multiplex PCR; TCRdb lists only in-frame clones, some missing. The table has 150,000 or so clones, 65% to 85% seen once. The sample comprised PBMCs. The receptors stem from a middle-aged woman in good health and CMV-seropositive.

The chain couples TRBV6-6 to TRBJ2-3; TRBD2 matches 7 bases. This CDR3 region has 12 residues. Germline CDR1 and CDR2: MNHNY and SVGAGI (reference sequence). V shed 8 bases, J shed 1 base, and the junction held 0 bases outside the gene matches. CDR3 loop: CASRGGTDTQYF. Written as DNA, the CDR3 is TGTGCCAGCCGGGGGGGCACAGATACGCAGTATTTT.

CDR3 nucleotides: TGTGCCAGCAGCTTCGGGGGGGGTCAAGAGACCCAGTACTTC. Translated: CASSFGGGQETQYF. The rearrangement joins TRBV5-6 to TRBJ2-5, with 8 positions matching TRBD2. CDR3 length equals 14 residues. Germline CDR1 reads SGHDT; CDR2 reads YYEEEE. The trim removed 2 bases at V and 2 bases at J, leaving 2 bases unmatched.